What follows describes a single TCR beta chain. Its antigen is undetermined. An end of the junction does not agree with germline; a read error may underlie this. This CDR3 has 14 residues. Germline-derived CDR1 and CDR2 are SSHAT and FNYEAQ (reference sequence). 5'RACE primed at constant segments yielded TCR alpha and TCR beta cDNA libraries bearing sample barcodes and UMIs. TCRdb ran MiXCR on the 5' RACE reads and lists one entry per CDR3 protein. Altogether around 200,000 distinct CDR3 sequences are present, 9.5% being singletons, with the ten largest covering roughly 3.5%. The sample comes from a study of T-cell memory formation after mild COVID-19. General study findings and limits: Pre-infection memory showed some responding clones, and this suggested that cross-reactive memory joined. Day 15 to 85 contractors were CD4/CD8 balanced; later expanders leaned CD4+. Mainly in CM and EM were contracting CD4+ clones; CD8+ were in EMRA.

The chain is built from TRBV7-7 and TRBJ2-5; the D is unclear. The sequencing input was PBMCs or a T cell subset sorted from them (not recorded which). The sequence came from a man between 18 and 29 years old who had mild COVID-19 (a few samples of this study predate the infection). Cell type and time point are not known. The DNA of the CDR3 is TGTGCTAGCAGCCTGGGTCGGGCGCAAGAGACCCAGTACTTC. Translation: CASSLGRAQETQYF.